The clone carrying this T cell receptor beta chain was detected ten times or more. Per the germline V gene, CDR1 is SGHDN and CDR2 is FVKESK. V was trimmed by 0 bases and J by 6 bases, leaving 5 bases between them. This CDR3 is built from 13 residues. This entry is derived from a study of T-cell reconstitution after alpha-beta-depleted transplantation in children. Unique molecular identifiers were used in preparing the TCRbeta library. MiXCR, run by TCRdb on the PCR reads, gives a single entry per CDR3 protein. Seen here are some 550,000 distinct CDR3 sequences, under 25% observed once, and the top ten hold around an eighth.

The input for sequencing was PBMCs, mostly from graft donor cells, taken 360 days after TCRalphabeta/CD19-depleted stem cell transplant. The V gene is TRBV14, the J gene TRBJ2-2; D is undetermined. The receptor comes from a boy younger than two who had a stem cell transplant for acute myeloid leukemia, so the T cells may come from the graft donor. The CDR3 region has the DNA TGTGCCAGCAGCCAAGAAGGTGCCGGGGAGCTGTTTTTT. It specifies CASSQEGAGELFF.